These 27 T cell receptor beta chains were all obtained from the same sample, sequenced in a study of Ad26.COV2.S vaccination and SARS-CoV-2 variants. Described treatment: around 19 received Ad26.COV2.S at low or high dose, single or two shots; 5 received placebo; per-sample allocation not given. On day 63 after the first injection, vaccine and placebo recipients gave samples. Profiled with immunoSEQ multiplex PCR; TCRdb holds only in-frame clones, not every one. The sample consists of 350,000 to 450,000 clones, 89% of them appearing once. Sequences were derived from peripheral blood, sampled in a trial of Ad26.COV2.S vaccine versus placebo. The receptor source for this set is a person between 18 and 59 years old who received the Ad26.COV2.S COVID-19 vaccine or a placebo.

This chain uses TRBV10-2 with TRBJ1-4, with D possibly TRBD1 on 5 matching bases. Germline V gene sequence: CDR1 WSHSY, CDR2 SAAADI. The CDR3 is 12 residues long. Trimming pared 0 bases from V and 11 bases from J, leaving 7 bases between. The CDR3: CASSESGDKLFF. In DNA, the CDR3 is TGCGCCAGCAGTGAGTCAGGGGACAAACTGTTTTTT.

V usage is TRBV18 and J usage is TRBJ2-1, with 7 bases lining up with TRBD1. V shed 6 bases and J 5 bases; nucleotides not matched to a gene: 10. The CDR3 length is 15 residues. Germline V gene lookup returns CDR1 KGHSH and CDR2 LQKENI. The CDR3 nucleotides read TGTGCCAGCTCGCCCTCGACAGGGTCCGACAATGAGCAGTTCTTC. This sequence encodes CASSPSTGSDNEQFF. Filled out from reference TRBV18 and TRBJ2-1, the complete variable domain reads NAGVMQNPRHLVRRRGQEARLRCSPMKGHSHVYWYRQLPEEGLKFMVYLQKENIIDESGMPKERFSAEFPKEGPSILRIQQVVRGDSAAYFCASSPSTGSDNEQFFGPGTRLTVL.

The chain couples TRBV19 to TRBJ1-5, with 7 positions matching TRBD1. The ends lost 6 bases at V and 4 bases at J; junction bases unmatched: 3. Germline CDR1 is LNHDA and CDR2 is SQIVND (reference sequence). There are 13 residues in the CDR3. The CDR3 DNA sequence: TGTGCCAGTAGGACAGGGATTAATCAGCCCCAGCATTTT. Residues: CASRTGINQPQHF.

The rearrangement links TRBV28 to TRBJ1-3; D is undetermined. The CDR3 is 17 residues long. Germline V gene lookup returns CDR1 MDHEN and CDR2 SYDVKM. Trimming pared 3 bases from V and 0 bases from J, leaving 15 bases between. The CDR3 loop is CASSFGVQEYSGNTIYF. CDR3 sequence (DNA): TGTGCCAGCAGTTTCGGAGTCCAGGAGTACTCTGGAAACACCATATATTTT.

The J gene is TRBJ2-7, the V gene TRBV19, with D perhaps matching TRBD2 (8 bases). V was pared by 8 bases and J by 2 bases, with 19 bases between. CDR1 LNHDA and CDR2 SQIVND come from the germline V gene (reference sequence). The CDR3 runs to 15 residues. The CDR3 region is CASSQGGLDPYEQYF. The CDR3 region has the DNA TGTGCCAGTTCCCAGGGGGGACTAGACCCCTACGAGCAGTACTTC.

The chain couples TRBV28 to TRBJ1-4; D is possibly TRBD1 (5 bases). CDR1 is MDHEN, CDR2 SYDVKM, per germline. The CDR3 spans 14 residues. V shed 5 bases and J shed 7 bases, with 14 bases lying between them. In nucleotides, the CDR3 is TGTGCCAGCAGTCCAGGGTCTGGGCTTGAAAAACTGTTTTTT. Encoded protein: CASSPGSGLEKLFF.

The J gene is TRBJ2-6, the V gene TRBV6-6; 11 bases fit TRBD1. Germline V lookup: CDR1 MNHNY, CDR2 SVGAGI (reference sequence). V was pared by 5 bases and J by 0 bases, with 12 bases of the junction left unmatched. CDR3 length: 20 residues. CDR3 DNA sequence: TGTGCCAGCAGTCTCTACTCTACCGGGACAGGGGGCTCTGGGGCCAACGTCCTGACTTTC. Amino acid sequence: CASSLYSTGTGGSGANVLTF.

The chain is built from TRBV5-1 and TRBJ2-2, with D perhaps matching TRBD1 (6 bases). This CDR3 comprises 14 residues. V lost 4 bases and J 4 bases, leaving 11 bases between the germline ends. Germline CDR1 SGHRS, CDR2 YFSETQ. Here the CDR3 reads CASSPEGGTGELFF. CDR3 nucleotides: TGCGCCAGCAGCCCGGAAGGGGGCACCGGGGAGCTGTTTTTT. The full variable domain, its missing parts supplied by reference TRBV5-1 and TRBJ2-2, is KAGVTQTPRYLIKTRGQQVTLSCSPISGHRSVSWYQQTPGQGLQFLFEYFSETQRNKGNFPGRFSGRQFSNSRSEMNVSTLELGDSALYLCASSPEGGTGELFFGEGSRLTVL.

The V and J genes are TRBV4-3 and TRBJ1-1; no definite D call. The CDR3 extends over 16 amino acids. V lost 0 bases, J lost 3 bases, and 14 bases lay in between. In germline, CDR1 is LGHNA, CDR2 YSLEER. CDR3: CASSQDLTRDYTEAFF. In DNA form, the CDR3 reads TGCGCCAGCAGCCAAGATCTAACCCGGGATTACACTGAAGCTTTCTTT.

The CDR3 bases are TGTGCCAGCAGTGTTAGGGTCGGGGAGCTGTTTTTT. It yields the protein CASSVRVGELFF. The chain has TRBV2 and TRBJ2-2; D is uncertain. The V end was cut by 4 bases, the J end by 7 bases, with 7 bases between. The CDR3 is made up of 12 amino acids. CDR1 is SNHLY and CDR2 is FYNNEI in the germline V gene.

This chain connects TRBV5-6 to TRBJ1-6; the match to TRBD1 covers 9 bases. The CDR3 covers 15 residues. V shed 1 base and J 7 bases; nucleotides not matched to a gene: 3. Per the germline V gene, CDR1 is SGHDT and CDR2 is YYEEEE. DNA of the CDR3: TGTGCCAGCAGCTTGAACAGGGGGCTCAATTCACCCCTCCACTTT. The encoded protein is CASSLNRGLNSPLHF.

The V and J genes are TRBV28 and TRBJ2-5; 12 nucleotides match TRBD2. The trim removed 1 base at V and 4 bases at J, leaving 10 bases unmatched. The CDR3 spans 18 residues. Germline lookup yields CDR1 MDHEN and CDR2 SYDVKM. The chain's CDR3 is CASSLSPSGRAGTETQYF. CDR3 coding DNA: TGTGCCAGCAGTTTATCTCCTAGCGGGAGGGCCGGAACAGAGACCCAGTACTTC.

The V and J genes are TRBV27 and TRBJ2-3; a possible D gene is TRBD1 (6 bases). Germline values: CDR1 MNHEY, CDR2 SMNVEV (reference sequence). The CDR3 runs to 15 residues. With 3 bases removed from V and 6 bases from J, the gap between germline ends came to 16 bases. For the CDR3, the DNA is TGTGCCAGCAGTTTCCAACAGGGAATGGCCGATACGCAGTATTTT. Translation: CASSFQQGMADTQYF.

This chain's CDR3 is CASSFAWDTEAFF. As DNA, the CDR3 is TGCGCCAGCAGCTTCGCTTGGGACACTGAAGCTTTCTTT. This chain connects TRBV5-1 to TRBJ1-1; D not certain. The CDR3 runs to 13 residues. Looked up from germline, CDR1 is SGHRS and CDR2 is YFSETQ. With 2 bases removed from V and 3 bases from J, the gap between germline ends came to 8 bases.

This CDR3 is CASSFTRNPGQGPYEQYF. The CDR3 DNA reads as TGTGCCAGCAGTTTTACTCGTAACCCGGGACAGGGTCCATACGAGCAGTACTTC. The chain links TRBV28 to TRBJ2-7; 9 bases fit TRBD1. There are 18 residues in the CDR3. Trimming removed 3 bases from V and 4 bases from J; junction bases left unmatched: 16. The germline CDR1 and CDR2 sequences are MDHEN and SYDVKM. The full variable domain, completed using reference TRBV28 and TRBJ2-7, is DVKVTQSSRYLVKRTGEKVFLECVQDMDHENMFWYRQDPGLGLRLIYFSYDVKMKEKGDIPEGYSVSREKKERFSLILESASTNQTSMYLCASSFTRNPGQGPYEQYFGPGTRLTVT.

The V and J genes are TRBV7-9 and TRBJ2-5, with 8 nucleotides matching TRBD1. V lost 0 bases to trimming and J lost 5 bases; unmatched junction nucleotides: 8. Germline V gene lookup returns CDR1 SEHNR and CDR2 FQNEAQ (reference sequence). This CDR3 comprises 16 residues. The CDR3 is CASSLASTGGQETQYF. CDR3 DNA sequence: TGTGCCAGCAGCTTAGCGTCCACAGGGGGGCAGGAGACCCAGTACTTC.

The gene calls are TRBV28 and TRBJ2-7, with 11 bases that match TRBD2. The germline CDR1 and CDR2 sequences are MDHEN and SYDVKM. V was clipped by 10 bases and J by 2 bases; unmatched bases: 4. The length of the CDR3 is 13 residues. This chain's CDR3 is CATFSGRAYEQYF. The CDR3 DNA follows: TGTGCCACCTTTAGCGGGAGGGCCTACGAGCAGTACTTC.

This clone was detected only once. Here the CDR3 reads CASSELLGETEAFF. CDR3 DNA: TGCGCCAGCAGTGAGCTGTTGGGGGAAACTGAAGCTTTCTTT. This sequence joins TRBV10-1 and TRBJ1-1; D might be TRBD1 (5 bases). V lost 2 bases to trimming and J lost 5 bases, with 12 bases between them. From germline, CDR1 is WNHNN and CDR2 SYGVQD (reference sequence). The CDR3 runs 14 residues.

The V gene is TRBV12-5, the J gene TRBJ2-5; TRBD2 agrees at 10 bases. The CDR3 contains 18 residues. Germline V CDR1 and CDR2: LGHNT, FRNRAP. V lost 0 bases, J lost 0 bases, and 7 bases stayed unmatched. The CDR3 nucleotides are TGTGCTAGTGGTTTGGTACCCTGGACTAGCGGAAACCAAGAGACCCAGTACTTC. Its protein is CASGLVPWTSGNQETQYF.

The chain has TRBV12-3 or TRBV12-4 and TRBJ2-1; D might be TRBD1 (6 bases). The CDR3 has 12 amino acids. The V gene lost 5 bases and the J gene lost 10 bases, with 12 bases spanning the gap. CDR3 loop: CASSTGSWEQFF. CDR3 DNA: TGTGCCAGCAGTACAGGGTCATGGGAGCAGTTCTTC.

V usage is TRBV2 and J usage is TRBJ2-7; 7 bases are shared with TRBD1. The CDR3 length is 14 residues. V was pared by 5 bases and J by 2 bases, with 6 bases of the junction left unmatched. CDR1 and CDR2 (germline): SNHLY, FYNNEI. CDR3 DNA sequence: TGTGCCAGCAGTACCGACAGGGCAACCTACGAGCAGTACTTC. Its protein is CASSTDRATYEQYF.

The chain's CDR3 is CASSLAELVGEQFF. The DNA of the CDR3 is TGTGCCAGCAGCTTAGCGGAATTAGTGGGGGAGCAGTTCTTC. The rearrangement joins TRBV5-4 to TRBJ2-1; D might be TRBD2 (5 bases). The V gene's germline CDR1 is SGHNT and CDR2 YYREEE (reference sequence). V dropped 2 bases and J dropped 10 bases, with 16 bases sitting between them. CDR3 size: 14 residues.

The chain recombines TRBV28 with TRBJ2-7; no definite D call. CDR1 is MDHEN, CDR2 SYDVKM, per germline. Deletions cut 2 bases from V and 3 bases from J, with 29 bases between. The CDR3 totals 20 residues. The CDR3 DNA sequence: TGTGCCAGCAGTTTAACTCTAGGGTCAAACGGCCTGACACGGTTCTACGAGCAGTACTTC. Translated, it gives CASSLTLGSNGLTRFYEQYF.

J is TRBJ1-6 and V is TRBV4-1; D is undetermined. Trimming pared 0 bases from V and 7 bases from J, leaving 4 bases between. Germline V gives CDR1 MGHRA, CDR2 YSYEKL. There are 13 residues in the CDR3. CDR3 nucleotide sequence: TGCGCCAGCAGCCAAGACAGGAATTCACCCCTCCACTTT. Protein: CASSQDRNSPLHF.

CDR3 in DNA: TGTGCCAGCAGTGAAGAACGAGCGGGGCTTCCCTACGAGCAGTACTTC. This encodes CASSEERAGLPYEQYF. V and J are TRBV6-1 and TRBJ2-7; 7 bases fit TRBD2. Germline V CDR1 and CDR2: MNHNS, SASEGT. The ends lost 1 base at V and 2 bases at J; junction bases unmatched: 8. The CDR3 has 16 residues.

This clone was seen once. This chain joins TRBV25-1 and TRBJ2-7; D not resolved. The germline V and J ends were trimmed by 1 base and 3 bases, with 13 bases remaining between them. The germline gives CDR1 MGHDK, CDR2 SYGVNS. CDR3 length: 15 residues. The CDR3 nucleotides are TGTGCCAGCAGTGAATTGGGCCCAGCGATCTACGAGCAGTACTTC. Translation: CASSELGPAIYEQYF.

This chain links TRBV9 with TRBJ1-2, with D unresolved. Germline V lookup: CDR1 SGDLS, CDR2 YYNGEE. V gave up 0 bases and J gave up 1 base, with 19 bases separating them. The CDR3 covers 18 residues. CDR3 sequence: CASSVAGGFNLYNYGYTF. Here the CDR3 DNA reads TGTGCCAGCAGCGTAGCCGGAGGATTCAACCTCTATAACTATGGCTACACCTTC.